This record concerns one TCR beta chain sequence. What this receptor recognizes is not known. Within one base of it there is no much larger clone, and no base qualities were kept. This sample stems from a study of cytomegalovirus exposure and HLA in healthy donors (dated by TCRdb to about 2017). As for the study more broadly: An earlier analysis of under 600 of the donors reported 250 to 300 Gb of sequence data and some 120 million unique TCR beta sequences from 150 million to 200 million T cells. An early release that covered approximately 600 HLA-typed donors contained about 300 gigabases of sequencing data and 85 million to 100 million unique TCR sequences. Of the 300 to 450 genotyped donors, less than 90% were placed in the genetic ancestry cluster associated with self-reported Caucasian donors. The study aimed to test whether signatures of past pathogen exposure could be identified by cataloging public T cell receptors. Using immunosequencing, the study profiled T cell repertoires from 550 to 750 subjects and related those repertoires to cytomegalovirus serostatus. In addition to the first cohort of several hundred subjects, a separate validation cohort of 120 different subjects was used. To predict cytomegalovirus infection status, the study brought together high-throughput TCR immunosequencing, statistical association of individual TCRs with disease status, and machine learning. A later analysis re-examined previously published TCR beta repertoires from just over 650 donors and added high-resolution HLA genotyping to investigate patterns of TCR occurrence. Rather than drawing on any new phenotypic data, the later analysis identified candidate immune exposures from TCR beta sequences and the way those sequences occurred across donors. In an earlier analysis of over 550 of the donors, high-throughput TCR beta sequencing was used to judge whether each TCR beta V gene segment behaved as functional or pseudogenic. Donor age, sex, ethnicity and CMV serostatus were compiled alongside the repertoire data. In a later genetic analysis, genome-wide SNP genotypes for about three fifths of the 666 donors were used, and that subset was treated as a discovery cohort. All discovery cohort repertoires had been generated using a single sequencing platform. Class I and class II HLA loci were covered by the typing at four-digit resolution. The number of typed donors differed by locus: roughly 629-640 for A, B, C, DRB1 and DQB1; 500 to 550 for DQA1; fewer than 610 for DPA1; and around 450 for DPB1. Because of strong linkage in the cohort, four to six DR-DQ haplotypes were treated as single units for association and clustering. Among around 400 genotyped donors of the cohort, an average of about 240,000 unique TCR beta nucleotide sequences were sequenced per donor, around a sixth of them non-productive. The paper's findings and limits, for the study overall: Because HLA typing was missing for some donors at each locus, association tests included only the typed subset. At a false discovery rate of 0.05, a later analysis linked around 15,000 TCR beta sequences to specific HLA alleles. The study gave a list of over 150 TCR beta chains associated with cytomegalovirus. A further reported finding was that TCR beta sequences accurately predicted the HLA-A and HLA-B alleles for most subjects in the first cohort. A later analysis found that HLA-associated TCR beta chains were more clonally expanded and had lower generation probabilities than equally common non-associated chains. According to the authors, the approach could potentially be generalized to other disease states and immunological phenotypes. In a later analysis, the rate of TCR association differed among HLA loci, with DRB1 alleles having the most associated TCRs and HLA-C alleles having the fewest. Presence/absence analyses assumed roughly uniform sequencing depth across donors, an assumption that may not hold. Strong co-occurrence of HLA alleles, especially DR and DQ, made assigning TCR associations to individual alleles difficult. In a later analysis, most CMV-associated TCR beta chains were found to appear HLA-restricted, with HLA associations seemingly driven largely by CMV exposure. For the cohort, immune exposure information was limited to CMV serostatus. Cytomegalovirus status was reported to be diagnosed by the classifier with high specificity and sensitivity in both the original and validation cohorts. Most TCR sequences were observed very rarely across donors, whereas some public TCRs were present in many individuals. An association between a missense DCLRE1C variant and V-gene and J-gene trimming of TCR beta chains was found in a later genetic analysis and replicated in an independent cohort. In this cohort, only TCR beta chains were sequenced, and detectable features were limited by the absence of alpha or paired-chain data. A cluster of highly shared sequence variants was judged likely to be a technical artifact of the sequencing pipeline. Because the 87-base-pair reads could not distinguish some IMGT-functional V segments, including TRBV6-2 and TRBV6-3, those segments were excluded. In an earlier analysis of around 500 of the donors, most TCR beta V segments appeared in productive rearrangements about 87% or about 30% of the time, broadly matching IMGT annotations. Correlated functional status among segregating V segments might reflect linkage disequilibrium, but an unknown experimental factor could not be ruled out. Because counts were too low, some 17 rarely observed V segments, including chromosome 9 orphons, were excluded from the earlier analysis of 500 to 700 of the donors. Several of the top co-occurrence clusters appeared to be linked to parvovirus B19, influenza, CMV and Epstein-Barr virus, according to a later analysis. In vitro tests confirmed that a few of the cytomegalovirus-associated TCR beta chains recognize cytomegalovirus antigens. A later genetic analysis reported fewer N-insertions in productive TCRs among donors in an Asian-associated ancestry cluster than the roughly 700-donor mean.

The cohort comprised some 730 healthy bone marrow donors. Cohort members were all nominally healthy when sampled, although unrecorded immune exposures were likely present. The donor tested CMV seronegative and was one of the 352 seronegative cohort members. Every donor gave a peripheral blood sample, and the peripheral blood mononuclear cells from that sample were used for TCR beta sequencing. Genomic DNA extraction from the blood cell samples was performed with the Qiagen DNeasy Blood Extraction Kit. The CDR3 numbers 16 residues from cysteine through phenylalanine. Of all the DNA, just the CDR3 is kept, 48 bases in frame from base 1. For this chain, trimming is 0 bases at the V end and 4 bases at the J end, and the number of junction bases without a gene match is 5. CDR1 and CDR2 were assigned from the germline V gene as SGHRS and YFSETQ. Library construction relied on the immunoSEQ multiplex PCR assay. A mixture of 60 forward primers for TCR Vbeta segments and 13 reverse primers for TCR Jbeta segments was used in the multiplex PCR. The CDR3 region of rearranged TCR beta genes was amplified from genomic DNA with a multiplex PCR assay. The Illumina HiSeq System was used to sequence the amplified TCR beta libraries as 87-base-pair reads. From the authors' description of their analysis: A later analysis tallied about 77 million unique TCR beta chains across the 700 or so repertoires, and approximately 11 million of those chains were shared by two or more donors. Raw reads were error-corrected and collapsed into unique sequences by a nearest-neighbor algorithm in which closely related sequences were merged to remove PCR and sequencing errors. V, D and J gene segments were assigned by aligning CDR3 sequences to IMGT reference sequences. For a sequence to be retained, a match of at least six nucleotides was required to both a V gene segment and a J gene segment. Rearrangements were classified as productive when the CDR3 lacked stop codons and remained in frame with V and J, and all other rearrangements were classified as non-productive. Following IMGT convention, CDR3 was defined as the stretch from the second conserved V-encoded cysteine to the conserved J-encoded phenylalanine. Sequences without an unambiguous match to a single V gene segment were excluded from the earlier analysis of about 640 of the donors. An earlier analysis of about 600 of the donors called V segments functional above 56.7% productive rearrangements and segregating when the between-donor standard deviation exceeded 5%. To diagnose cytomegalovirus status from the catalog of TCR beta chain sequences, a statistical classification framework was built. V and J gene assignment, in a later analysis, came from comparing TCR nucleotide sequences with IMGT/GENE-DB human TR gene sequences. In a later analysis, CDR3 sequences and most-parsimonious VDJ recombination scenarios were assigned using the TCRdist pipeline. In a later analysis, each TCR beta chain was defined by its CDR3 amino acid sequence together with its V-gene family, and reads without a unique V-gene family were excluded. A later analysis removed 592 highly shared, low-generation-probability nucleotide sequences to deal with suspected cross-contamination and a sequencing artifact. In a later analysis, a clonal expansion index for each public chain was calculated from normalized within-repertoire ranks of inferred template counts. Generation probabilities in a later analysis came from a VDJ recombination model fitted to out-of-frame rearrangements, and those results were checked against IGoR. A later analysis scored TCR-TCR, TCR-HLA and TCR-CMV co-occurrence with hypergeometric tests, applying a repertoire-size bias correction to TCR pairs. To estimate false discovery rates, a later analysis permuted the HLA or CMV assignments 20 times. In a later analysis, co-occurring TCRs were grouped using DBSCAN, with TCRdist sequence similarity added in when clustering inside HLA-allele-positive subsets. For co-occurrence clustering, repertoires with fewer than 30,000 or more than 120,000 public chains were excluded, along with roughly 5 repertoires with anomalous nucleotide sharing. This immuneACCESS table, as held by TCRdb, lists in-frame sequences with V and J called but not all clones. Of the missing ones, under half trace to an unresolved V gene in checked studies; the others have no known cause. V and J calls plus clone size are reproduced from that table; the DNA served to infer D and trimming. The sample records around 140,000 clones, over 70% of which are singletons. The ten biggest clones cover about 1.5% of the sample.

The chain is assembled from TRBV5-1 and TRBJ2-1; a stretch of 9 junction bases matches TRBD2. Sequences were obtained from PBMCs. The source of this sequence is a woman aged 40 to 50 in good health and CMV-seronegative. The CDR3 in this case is CASSLEGRGGYNEQFF. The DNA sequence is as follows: TGCGCCAGCAGCTTGGAAGGGCGGGGGGGGTACAATGAGCAGTTCTTC.